This entry describes one TCR beta chain. Its antigen target is currently unknown. No base quality values were provided; no much bigger clone lies one nucleotide off. CDR1 SNHLY and CDR2 FYNNEI were looked up in the germline V gene. Including the terminal cysteine and phenylalanine, the CDR3 comprises 16 residues. Left in the record is the CDR3 DNA by itself, 48 bases read in frame from the first base. Here V drops 3 bases and J drops 0 bases, and the junction holds 2 bases not matched to any gene. One collaborating source in Seattle enrolled patients during active infection and followed them longitudinally through the course of disease. The collaborating institutions used their own protocols to collect whole blood in K2EDTA tubes. Collaborator samples were shipped for TCRbeta analysis as frozen whole blood, isolated PBMCs, or DNA extracted from either sample type. TCRbeta CDR3 regions were amplified from genomic DNA using the immunoSEQ Assay, a bias-controlled multiplex PCR. For the original study's pipeline: The number of nucleated cells in each sample was estimated by amplification of reference gene primers within the assay. To quantify the absolute abundance of each unique TCRbeta CDR3 rearrangement, sequence reads were collapsed and filtered. For each sample, productive Simpson clonality was calculated by taking the square root of Simpson's diversity index across productive rearrangements. Drawn from immuneACCESS, this table holds only the in-frame rearrangements with V and J called that TCRdb kept. Clones are partly lost; checked studies trace under half to an unresolved V gene and leave the rest unexplained. The V and J calls and the clone size are those of that table, but D and trimming were determined from the DNA. This sample holds about 300,000 clones; around 85% were observed only once. The biggest ten clones account for more than 1.4% of the sample.

The record originates from a study of blood T cell repertoires in COVID-19 (dated by TCRdb to the early 2020s). At the level of the whole study: The collaborator samples originated in the United States, Italy and Spain and spanned the acute and convalescent phases of COVID-19. The material from the prospective study consisted of cDNA or gDNA derived from T cells, B-cell-depleted T cells, or PBMCs. HLA class I and class II types, where available, came from metadata supplied by the sample provider rather than from assay-based typing. The repertoires were released in a freely available public database meant as a resource for research on the immune response to SARS-CoV-2. Deeply sampled blood TCRbeta repertoires from subjects exposed to, actively infected with, or recovered from COVID-19 were included in the dataset. Samples came from the ongoing ImmuneRACE study (first 160 participants) plus 1,254 subjects from 6 global collaborators. Nearly every sample came with metadata listing a de-identified subject ID, COVID-19 status, age in years and sex. Study-level results and caveats: How much clinical and demographic metadata was included differed by source and by participant, and the metadata was provided uncurated.

This TCR was recovered from a human donor with COVID-19, enrolled during active disease. The donor label of this sample is uncertain. Input material: peripheral blood. The rearranged chain carries TRBV2 and TRBJ2-3; the junction holds 11 bases that match TRBD2. The CDR3 reads as follows: CASSEGTSGSTDTQYF. The sequence in DNA is TGTGCCAGCAGTGAGGGGACTAGCGGAAGCACAGATACGCAGTATTTT.